This TCR beta chain was captured in a study of cytomegalovirus exposure and HLA in healthy donors (dated by TCRdb to about 2017). Study-level background: The 500 to 800 repertoires of the first cohort and the 120 validation repertoires were produced on the same platform, according to a later analysis. The study aimed to test whether signatures of past pathogen exposure could be identified by cataloging public T cell receptors. In addition to the first cohort of about 650 subjects, a separate validation cohort of 100 to 150 different subjects was used. To predict cytomegalovirus infection status, the study brought together high-throughput TCR immunosequencing, statistical association of individual TCRs with disease status, and machine learning. On the study overall, not on this receptor specifically: Cytomegalovirus status was reported to be diagnosed by the classifier with high specificity and sensitivity in both the original and validation cohorts. The validation cohort had no HLA typing available for a later analysis, so co-occurrence within that cohort was assessed over all 120 or so repertoires. In the study, 150 to 200 TCR beta chains were listed as associated with cytomegalovirus. Across donors, most TCR sequences were observed very rarely, whereas some public TCRs were present in many individuals. A few of the identified cytomegalovirus-associated TCR beta chains were confirmed in vitro to be specific for cytomegalovirus antigens. The authors suggested that the approach could potentially be extended to other disease states and immunological phenotypes. Of the cluster scores, about 94% were above 0 in a later analysis, which found that TCRs clustered in the first cohort also tended to co-occur in the 95 to 150 validation repertoires.

Separate from the roughly 660-subject first cohort, the validation cohort of 90 to 150 subjects was the group to which the donors belonged. Preparation of the library involved the immunoSEQ multiplex PCR assay. In the paper's pipeline: To diagnose cytomegalovirus status from the catalog of TCR beta chain sequences, a statistical classification framework was built. TCRdb took this table from immuneACCESS and kept in-frame rearrangements with V and J called. Such tables lack part of the clones; where checked against another copy, unresolved V genes explain under half of the gap, and the rest is unexplained. Clone size and the V and J calls come from that table; the DNA yielded D and trimming. The sample includes over 120,000 clones, with around 89% observed a single time. Less than 8% of the sample comes from the top ten. From V the trimming removes 3 bases and from J it removes 4 bases, while the gene matches leave 14 bases of the junction unaccounted for. The CDR3 runs 18 amino acids, cysteine and phenylalanine included. Just CDR3 DNA is preserved here, 54 bases in frame from base 1. Via the germline V gene, CDR1 is SGHTA and CDR2 FQGNSA.

Points on this clone: Its specific antigen is unknown. Within one base of it there is no much larger clone, and no base qualities were kept.

Sequenced material: PBMCs. Rearrangement joined TRBV7-2 to TRBJ2-5; 10 nucleotides in the junction match TRBD1. The TCR originated in a woman in her twenties or thirties in good health and CMV-seropositive. Here the CDR3 is given as CASSFASRDRGGRETQYF. The DNA reads as follows: TGTGCCAGCAGCTTTGCCTCCCGGGACAGGGGTGGACGAGAGACCCAGTACTTC.